The 25 T cell receptor beta chains presented below share a single source sample, sequenced in a study of blood T cell repertoires in COVID-19. This table comes from immunoSEQ multiplex PCR, and its TCRdb copy is limited to in-frame clones, with some not included. Of some 250,000 clones listed, 80% to 90% were seen once; the top ten hold 1.5% to 2%. The sequenced sample consisted of PBMCs or T cells enriched from blood (not recorded which). The receptors were gathered from a woman aged 50 to 60 who had recovered from COVID-19.

The V and J genes are TRBV11-2 and TRBJ2-5; tentatively, D is TRBD1 (6 bases). This CDR3 has 13 residues. Germline CDR1 SGHAT, CDR2 FQNNGV. V was trimmed by 1 base and J by 5 bases, leaving 8 bases between them. The CDR3 here is CASSLGQAETQYF. CDR3 nucleotides: TGTGCCAGCAGCTTAGGACAGGCGGAGACCCAGTACTTC.

V gene TRBV28 combines with J gene TRBJ1-2, with D hard to call. This CDR3 is 11 amino acids long. Germline CDR1 MDHEN, CDR2 SYDVKM. V lost 3 bases, J lost 6 bases, and 5 bases lay in between. The CDR3 loop is CASSFGDGYTF. The CDR3 DNA sequence: TGTGCCAGCAGTTTCGGAGATGGCTACACCTTC.

The rearrangement uses TRBV30 and TRBJ1-4; D ambiguous. Germline CDR1 GTSNPN, CDR2 SVGIG (reference sequence). V was shortened by 0 bases and J by 2 bases, with 7 bases between the two germline ends. The CDR3 is made up of 14 amino acids. In DNA form, the CDR3 reads TGTGCCTGGAGTGTATCCCAGACTAATGAAAAACTGTTTTTT. Amino acids: CAWSVSQTNEKLFF. The complete variable domain, with remaining parts taken from reference TRBV30 and TRBJ1-4, reads SQTIHQWPATLVQPVGSPLSLECTVEGTSNPNLYWYRQAAGRGLQLLFYSVGIGQISSEVPQNLSASRPQDRQFILSSKKLLLSDSGFYLCAWSVSQTNEKLFFGSGTQLSVL.

The chain uses TRBV9 and TRBJ2-3; 12 bases are a match to TRBD2. The V segment lost 0 bases and the J segment 8 bases; nucleotides outside the gene matches: 13. The CDR3 loop spans 18 amino acids. From germline, CDR1 is SGDLS and CDR2 YYNGEE. The CDR3 reads CASSVGRLAGAQGVTQYF. In nucleotides, the CDR3 is TGTGCCAGCAGCGTAGGGAGACTAGCGGGGGCCCAGGGTGTTACGCAGTATTTT.

The chain combines TRBV9 with TRBJ2-3; D not resolved. The V gene's germline CDR1 is SGDLS and CDR2 YYNGEE. The CDR3 contains 15 residues. Trimming shortened V by 0 bases and J by 3 bases, and 11 bases separated the two germline ends. The CDR3 reads CASSVAPLSTDTQYF. DNA for the CDR3: TGTGCCAGCAGCGTAGCTCCGTTGAGTACAGATACGCAGTATTTT.

This chain connects TRBV7-9 to TRBJ1-4; 7 bases line up with TRBD1. The CDR3 runs to 16 residues. V was pared by 2 bases and J by 6 bases, with 9 bases of the junction left unmatched. The germline V gene encodes CDR1 SEHNR and CDR2 FQNEAQ (reference sequence). CDR3 bases: TGTGCCAGCAGCTTACGGTTTGGGACAGTGGATGAAAAACTGTTTTTT. The encoded protein is CASSLRFGTVDEKLFF.

The V gene is TRBV19, the J gene TRBJ1-6, with D possibly being TRBD1 (6 bases). The germline gives CDR1 LNHDA, CDR2 SQIVND (reference sequence). V was shortened by 7 bases and J by 9 bases, with 19 bases between the two germline ends. There are 15 residues in the CDR3. The CDR3 sequence: CASTAQQGFGSPLHF. As DNA, the CDR3 is TGTGCCAGTACCGCTCAACAGGGTTTCGGTTCACCCCTCCACTTT.

This sequence joins TRBV7-2 and TRBJ1-1; D is possibly TRBD1 (6 bases). This CDR3 comprises 14 residues. V dropped 5 bases and J dropped 0 bases, with 10 bases sitting between them. Germline values: CDR1 SGHTA, CDR2 FQGNSA. The CDR3 region is CASSPGHLNTEAFF. The DNA of the CDR3 is TGTGCCAGCAGCCCGGGACATCTGAACACTGAAGCTTTCTTT.

The DNA for the CDR3 is TGTGCCAGTACCCTGCGGGGGTTCACCGGGGAGCTGTTTTTT. It encodes CASTLRGFTGELFF. The V and J genes are TRBV19 and TRBJ2-2, with TRBD2 identical over 7 bases. Germline V gene sequence: CDR1 LNHDA, CDR2 SQIVND (reference sequence). There are 14 residues in the CDR3. V gave up 7 bases and J gave up 4 bases; unmatched junction bases: 6.

The chain couples TRBV28 to TRBJ1-5, with 9 bases matching TRBD1. CDR3 length: 15 amino acids. V lost 6 bases to trimming and J lost 4 bases; unmatched junction nucleotides: 7. CDR1 and CDR2 (germline): MDHEN, SYDVKM. CDR3 DNA sequence: TGTGCCAGCAGCTCGGGACAGGGTGATAATCAGCCCCAGCATTTT. Translation gives CASSSGQGDNQPQHF.

The J gene is TRBJ1-1, the V gene TRBV19; 7 nucleotides line up with TRBD1. This CDR3 has 12 amino acids. Trimming took 5 bases from V and 10 from J; bases not matched to a gene: 7. Germline V lookup: CDR1 LNHDA, CDR2 SQIVND (reference sequence). The CDR3 DNA is TGTGCCAGTAGTGACAGGGCCTGGGGAGCTTTCTTT. It translates to CASSDRAWGAFF.

The rearrangement uses TRBV27 and TRBJ2-2; a weak D match, TRBD2 (5 bases). Trimming removed 3 bases at V and 6 bases at J, with 11 bases between. The CDR3 contains 14 residues. Germline assignment: CDR1 MNHEY and CDR2 SMNVEV (reference sequence). CDR3 sequence reads: CASSFGLPAGELFF. DNA for the CDR3: TGTGCCAGCAGTTTTGGACTGCCCGCCGGGGAGCTGTTTTTT.

The J gene is TRBJ1-3, the V gene TRBV7-8; weak D call: TRBD1 (6 bases). The V gene's germline CDR1 is SGHVS and CDR2 FQNEAQ. The CDR3 runs to 17 residues. Trimming shortened V by 3 bases and J by 2 bases, and 17 bases separated the two germline ends. The DNA of the CDR3 is TGTGCCAGCAGCTTGGGGGCGGCCAGGGTCGCTGGAAACACCATATATTTT. Protein: CASSLGAARVAGNTIYF.

The J gene is TRBJ2-1, the V gene TRBV29-1; 10 bases are a match to TRBD2. Germline CDR1 is SQVTM and CDR2 is ANQGSEA. CDR3 length: 17 amino acids. The J segment lost 1 base and the V segment lost 3 bases, leaving 9 bases of the junction unmatched. CDR3 protein: CSVDFSGRLSSYNEQFF. The CDR3 coding sequence is TGCAGCGTTGATTTTAGCGGGAGGCTCTCTTCCTACAATGAGCAGTTCTTC.

The gene calls are TRBV2 and TRBJ2-1; 8 bases line up with TRBD2. The CDR3 loop spans 14 amino acids. Trimming took 4 bases from V and 6 from J; bases not matched to a gene: 5. Germline CDR1 SNHLY, CDR2 FYNNEI. This chain's CDR3 is CASSVGREGNEQFF. CDR3 coding DNA: TGTGCCAGCAGTGTAGGTCGGGAGGGCAATGAGCAGTTCTTC.

The chain carries TRBV7-8 and TRBJ2-7, with 7 bases fitting TRBD1. This CDR3 is built from 13 residues. The germline V gene encodes CDR1 SGHVS and CDR2 FQNEAQ. The V and J ends lost 5 bases and 13 bases, in that order; junction bases with no gene match: 14. This CDR3 is CASSHIGLDRLYF. The DNA of the CDR3 is TGTGCCAGCAGCCATATAGGGTTGGACAGGTTATACTTC.

CDR3 residues: CAWSQIDYPVYGYTF. CDR3 DNA sequence: TGTGCCTGGAGTCAGATCGACTACCCGGTCTATGGCTACACCTTC. This chain links TRBV30 with TRBJ1-2; no definite D call. CDR1 GTSNPN and CDR2 SVGIG come from the germline V gene (reference sequence). Trimming shortened V by 2 bases and J by 4 bases, and 17 bases separated the two germline ends. The CDR3 runs 15 residues.

The V gene is TRBV27, the J gene TRBJ2-2; 8 nucleotides line up with TRBD2. The ends lost 6 bases at V and 5 bases at J; junction bases unmatched: 14. The germline V gene encodes CDR1 MNHEY and CDR2 SMNVEV (reference sequence). This CDR3 comprises 17 residues. The CDR3 here is CASRLNPSGSGTGELFF. The CDR3 DNA reads TGTGCCAGCAGGCTAAATCCAAGCGGGAGTGGAACCGGGGAGCTGTTTTTT.

This clone was observed a single time. The chain carries TRBV5-1 and TRBJ2-3; 11 nucleotides agree with TRBD2. The length of the CDR3 is 17 residues. The germline CDR1 and CDR2 sequences are SGHRS and YFSETQ. Germline trimming cut 3 bases from V and 1 base from J; bases unmatched to any gene: 7. CDR3 sequence (DNA): TGCGCCAGCAGCTGGGGACCGGGACTAGCGGGCACAGATACGCAGTATTTT. It specifies CASSWGPGLAGTDTQYF.

CDR3 DNA: TGTGCCAGCTCCCCAGGGACCGGGGGGGATGAGCAGTTCTTC. Its protein product is CASSPGTGGDEQFF. The rearrangement links TRBV18 to TRBJ2-1; TRBD2 agrees at 8 bases. CDR1 and CDR2 (germline): KGHSH, LQKENI. Unmatched junction bases numbered 9, after V lost 6 bases and J lost 8 bases. This CDR3 spans 14 amino acids.

This chain joins TRBV29-1 and TRBJ2-1, with 12 bases that match TRBD1. Germline V lookup: CDR1 SQVTM, CDR2 ANQGSEA. The CDR3 totals 15 residues. V gave up 7 bases and J gave up 10 bases; unmatched junction bases: 14. The CDR3 nucleotides read TGCAGCGGCCTTAGACCGGGACAGGGGGCCGGAGAGCAGTTCTTC. Residues: CSGLRPGQGAGEQFF.

CDR3: CAISESTGSGSYEQYF. The DNA of the CDR3 is TGTGCCATCAGTGAGTCGACTGGGTCAGGGTCCTACGAGCAGTACTTC. This chain uses TRBV10-3 with TRBJ2-7; perhaps TRBD1 as D (5 bases). The CDR3 loop spans 16 amino acids. Germline values: CDR1 ENHRY, CDR2 SYGVKD. With 0 bases removed from V and 1 base from J, the gap between germline ends came to 13 bases.

This clone was found once. The chain combines TRBV11-2 with TRBJ2-1; tentative D call: TRBD2 (7 bases). This CDR3 has 13 amino acids. V lost 0 bases to trimming and J lost 10 bases, with 10 bases between them. Germline CDR1 SGHAT, CDR2 FQNNGV. CDR3 in DNA: TGTGCCAGCAGCTTAGAACGCGGGGGCGAGCAGTTCTTC. Translating it yields CASSLERGGEQFF. Drawing the rest from reference TRBV11-2 and TRBJ2-1, the complete variable domain is EAGVAQSPRYKIIEKRQSVAFWCNPISGHATLYWYQQILGQGPKLLIQFQNNGVVDDSQLPKDRFSAERLKGVDSTLKIQPAKLEDSAVYLCASSLERGGEQFFGPGTRLTVL.

J is TRBJ2-3 and V is TRBV3-1 (or the pseudogene TRBV3-2); unclear D gene. V gave up 1 base and J gave up 4 bases, with 3 bases separating them. The CDR3 runs to 12 residues. Germline V gives CDR1 LGHDT, CDR2 YNNKEL (reference sequence). The chain's CDR3 is CASSQVSDTQYF. Written as DNA, the CDR3 is TGTGCCAGCAGCCAAGTCTCAGATACGCAGTATTTT.

The chain carries TRBV9 and TRBJ2-1; D uncertain. This CDR3 region has 10 residues. V was shortened by 7 bases and J by 7 bases, with 6 bases between the two germline ends. The germline gives CDR1 SGDLS, CDR2 YYNGEE. The CDR3: CASPKNEQFF. CDR3 DNA sequence: TGTGCCAGCCCAAAAAATGAGCAGTTCTTC.